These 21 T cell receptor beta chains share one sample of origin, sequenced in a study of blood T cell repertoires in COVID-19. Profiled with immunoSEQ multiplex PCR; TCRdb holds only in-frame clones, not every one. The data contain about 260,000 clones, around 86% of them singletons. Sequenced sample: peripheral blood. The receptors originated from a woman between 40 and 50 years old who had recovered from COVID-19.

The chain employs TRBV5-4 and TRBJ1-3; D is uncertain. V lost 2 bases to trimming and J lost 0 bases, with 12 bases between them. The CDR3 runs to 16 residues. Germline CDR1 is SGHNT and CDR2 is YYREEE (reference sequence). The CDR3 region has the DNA TGTGCCAGCAGCTTCTCCGCTACCGACTCTGGAAACACCATATATTTT. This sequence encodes CASSFSATDSGNTIYF.

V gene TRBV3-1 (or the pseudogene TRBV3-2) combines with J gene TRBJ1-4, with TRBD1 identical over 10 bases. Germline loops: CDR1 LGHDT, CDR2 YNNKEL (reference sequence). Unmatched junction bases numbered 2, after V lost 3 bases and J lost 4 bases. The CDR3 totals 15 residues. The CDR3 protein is CASSQRDRGNEKLFF. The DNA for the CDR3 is TGTGCCAGCAGCCAGCGGGACAGGGGTAATGAAAAACTGTTTTTT.

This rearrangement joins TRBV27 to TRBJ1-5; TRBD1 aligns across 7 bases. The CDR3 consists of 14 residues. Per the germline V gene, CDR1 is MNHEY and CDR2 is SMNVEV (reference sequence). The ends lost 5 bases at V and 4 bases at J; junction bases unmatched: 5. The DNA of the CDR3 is TGTGCCAGCAGTCGGACAGGAATAAATCAGCCCCAGCATTTT. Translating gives CASSRTGINQPQHF.

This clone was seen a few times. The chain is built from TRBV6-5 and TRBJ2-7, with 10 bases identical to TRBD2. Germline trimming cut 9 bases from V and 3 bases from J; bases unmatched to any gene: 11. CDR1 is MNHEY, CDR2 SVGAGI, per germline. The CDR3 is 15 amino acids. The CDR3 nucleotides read TGTGCCAGGAGCGGAACTAGCGGGGACCACTACGAGCAGTACTTC. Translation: CARSGTSGDHYEQYF.

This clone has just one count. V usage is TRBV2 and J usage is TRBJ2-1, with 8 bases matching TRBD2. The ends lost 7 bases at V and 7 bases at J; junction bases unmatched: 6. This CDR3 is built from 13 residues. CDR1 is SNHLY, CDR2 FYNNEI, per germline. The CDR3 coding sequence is TGTGCCAGCAAAGCGGGGGCAGGGAATGAGCAGTTCTTC. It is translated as CASKAGAGNEQFF. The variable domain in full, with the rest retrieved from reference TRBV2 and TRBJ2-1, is EPEVTQTPSHQVTQMGQEVILRCVPISNHLYFYWYRQILGQKVEFLVSFYNNEISEKSEIFDDQFSVERPDGSNFTLKIRSTKLEDSAMYFCASKAGAGNEQFFGPGTRLTVL.

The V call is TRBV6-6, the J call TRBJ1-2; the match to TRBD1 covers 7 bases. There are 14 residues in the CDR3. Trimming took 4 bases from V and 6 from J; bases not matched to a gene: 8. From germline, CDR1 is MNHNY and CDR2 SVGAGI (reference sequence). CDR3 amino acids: CASSSSGTADGYTF. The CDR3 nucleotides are TGTGCCAGCAGTTCCTCCGGGACAGCGGATGGCTACACCTTC.

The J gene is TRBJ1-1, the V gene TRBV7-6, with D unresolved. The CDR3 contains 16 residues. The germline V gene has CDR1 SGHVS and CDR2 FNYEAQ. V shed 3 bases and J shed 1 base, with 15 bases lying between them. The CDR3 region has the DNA TGTGCCAGCAGCTTGTATCCCCAGCGGAGGAACACTGAAGCTTTCTTT. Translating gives CASSLYPQRRNTEAFF.

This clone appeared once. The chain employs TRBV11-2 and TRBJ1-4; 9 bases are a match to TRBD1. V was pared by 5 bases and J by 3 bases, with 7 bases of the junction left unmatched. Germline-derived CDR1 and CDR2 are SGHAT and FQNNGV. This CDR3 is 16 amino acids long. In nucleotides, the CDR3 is TGTGCCAGCAGCCAGTTGGGACAGGGATCTAATGAAAAACTGTTTTTT. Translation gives CASSQLGQGSNEKLFF. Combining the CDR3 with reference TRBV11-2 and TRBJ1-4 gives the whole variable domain EAGVAQSPRYKIIEKRQSVAFWCNPISGHATLYWYQQILGQGPKLLIQFQNNGVVDDSQLPKDRFSAERLKGVDSTLKIQPAKLEDSAVYLCASSQLGQGSNEKLFFGSGTQLSVL.

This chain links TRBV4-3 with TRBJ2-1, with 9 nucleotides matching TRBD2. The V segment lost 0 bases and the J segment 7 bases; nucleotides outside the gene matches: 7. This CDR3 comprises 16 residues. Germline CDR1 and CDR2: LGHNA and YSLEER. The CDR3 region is CASSQEGGGEYNEQFF. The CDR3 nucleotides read TGCGCCAGCAGCCAAGAGGGCGGGGGGGAATATAATGAGCAGTTCTTC.

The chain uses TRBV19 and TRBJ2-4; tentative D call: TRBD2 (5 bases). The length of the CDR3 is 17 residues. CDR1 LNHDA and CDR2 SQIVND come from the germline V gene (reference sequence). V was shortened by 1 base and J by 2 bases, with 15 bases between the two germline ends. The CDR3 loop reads CASSIGLRVDPKNIQYF. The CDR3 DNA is TGTGCCAGTAGTATAGGGCTGAGGGTGGACCCCAAAAACATTCAGTACTTC. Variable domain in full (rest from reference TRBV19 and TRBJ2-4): DGGITQSPKYLFRKEGQNVTLSCEQNLNHDAMYWYRQDPGQGLRLIYYSQIVNDFQKGDIAEGYSVSREKKESFPLTVTSAQKNPTAFYLCASSIGLRVDPKNIQYFGAGTRLSVL.

The CDR3 here is CASSPRGNQETQYF. In DNA form, the CDR3 reads TGTGCCAGCTCACCCCGCGGGAACCAAGAGACCCAGTACTTC. The chain recombines TRBV18 with TRBJ2-5, with D tentatively TRBD2 (6 bases). Germline CDR1 KGHSH, CDR2 LQKENI. This CDR3 region has 14 residues. Trimming shortened V by 3 bases and J by 0 bases, and 8 bases separated the two germline ends.

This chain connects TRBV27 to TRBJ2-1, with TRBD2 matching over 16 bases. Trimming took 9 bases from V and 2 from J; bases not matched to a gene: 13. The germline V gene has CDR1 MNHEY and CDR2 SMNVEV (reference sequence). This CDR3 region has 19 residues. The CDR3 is CASAPGRGLAGGPYNEQFF. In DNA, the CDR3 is TGTGCCAGTGCCCCCGGAAGGGGACTAGCGGGGGGGCCCTACAATGAGCAGTTCTTC.

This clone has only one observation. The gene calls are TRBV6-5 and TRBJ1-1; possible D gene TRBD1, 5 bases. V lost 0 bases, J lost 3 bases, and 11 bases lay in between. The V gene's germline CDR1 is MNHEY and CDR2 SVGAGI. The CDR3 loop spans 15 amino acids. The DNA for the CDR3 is TGTGCCAGCAGTTACTCGAGCAGGGTGGACACTGAAGCTTTCTTT. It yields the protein CASSYSSRVDTEAFF.

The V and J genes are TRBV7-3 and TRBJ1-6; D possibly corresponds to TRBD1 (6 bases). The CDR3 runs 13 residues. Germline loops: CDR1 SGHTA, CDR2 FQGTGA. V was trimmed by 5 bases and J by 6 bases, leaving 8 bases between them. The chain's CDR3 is CASSADSNSPLHF. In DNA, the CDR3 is TGTGCCAGCAGCGCGGACAGTAATTCACCCCTCCACTTT.

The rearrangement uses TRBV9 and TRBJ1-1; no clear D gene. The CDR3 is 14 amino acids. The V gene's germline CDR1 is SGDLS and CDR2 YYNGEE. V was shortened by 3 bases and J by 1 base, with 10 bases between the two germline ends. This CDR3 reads CASSGWEGNTEAFF. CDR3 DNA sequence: TGTGCCAGCAGCGGGTGGGAGGGGAACACTGAAGCTTTCTTT.

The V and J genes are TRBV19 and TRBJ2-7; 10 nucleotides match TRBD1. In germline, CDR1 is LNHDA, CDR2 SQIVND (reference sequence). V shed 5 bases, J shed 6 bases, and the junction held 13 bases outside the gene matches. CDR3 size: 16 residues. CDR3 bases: TGTGCCAGTAGTTCCCCGGCTGGGGACAGGGGAGTCGAGCAGTACTTC. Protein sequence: CASSSPAGDRGVEQYF.

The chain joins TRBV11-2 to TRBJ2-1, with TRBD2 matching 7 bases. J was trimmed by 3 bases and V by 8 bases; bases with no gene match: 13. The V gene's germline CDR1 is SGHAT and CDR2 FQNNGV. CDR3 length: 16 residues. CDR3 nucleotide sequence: TGTGCCAGCTACCAAATCGGGGGGAACTTCTACAATGAGCAGTTCTTC. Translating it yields CASYQIGGNFYNEQFF.

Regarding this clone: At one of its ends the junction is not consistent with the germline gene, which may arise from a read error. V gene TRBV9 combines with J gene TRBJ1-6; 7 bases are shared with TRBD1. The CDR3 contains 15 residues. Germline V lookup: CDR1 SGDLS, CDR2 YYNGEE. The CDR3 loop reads CASSVDSGTVELKVF. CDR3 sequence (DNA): TGTGCCAGCAGCGTAGACTCCGGGACAGTAGAGTTAAAGGTCTTT.

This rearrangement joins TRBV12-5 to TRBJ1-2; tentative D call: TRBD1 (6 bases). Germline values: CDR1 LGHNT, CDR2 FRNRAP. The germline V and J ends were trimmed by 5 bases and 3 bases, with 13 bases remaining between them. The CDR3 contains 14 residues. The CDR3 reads CASGGQGSDYGYTF. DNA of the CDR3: TGTGCTAGTGGTGGTCAGGGGTCTGACTATGGCTACACCTTC.

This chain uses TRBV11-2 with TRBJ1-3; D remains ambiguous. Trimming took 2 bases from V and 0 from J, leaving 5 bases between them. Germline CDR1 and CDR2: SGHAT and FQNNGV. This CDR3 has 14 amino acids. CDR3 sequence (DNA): TGTGCCAGCAGCTTATCAATCTCTGGAAACACCATATATTTT. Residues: CASSLSISGNTIYF.

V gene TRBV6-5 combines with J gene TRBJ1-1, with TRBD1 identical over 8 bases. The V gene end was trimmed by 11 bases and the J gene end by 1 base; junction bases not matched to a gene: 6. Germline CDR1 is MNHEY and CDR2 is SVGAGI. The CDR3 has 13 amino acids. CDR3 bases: TGTGCCTGTGAACAGGGGGAGAACACTGAAGCTTTCTTT. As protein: CACEQGENTEAFF.